The 23 T cell receptor beta chains below were found in one sample sequenced in a study of cytomegalovirus exposure and HLA in healthy donors. In the PCR, 60 Vbeta and 13 Jbeta primers were used. Measured with immunoSEQ multiplex PCR; TCRdb has only the in-frame clones, and not every one. The sample has about 68,000 clones; roughly 77% are singletons. Sequenced input: PBMCs. The receptor source for this set is a human donor in good health.

This chain connects TRBV19 to TRBJ2-7; 9 bases map to TRBD1. Germline loops: CDR1 LNHDA, CDR2 SQIVND (reference sequence). The CDR3 has 15 amino acids. Germline trimming cut 7 bases from V and 5 bases from J; bases unmatched to any gene: 12. CDR3 nucleotide sequence: TGTGCCAGTACCACCAACAGGGGGCGCGGCAACGAGCAGTACTTC. It yields the protein CASTTNRGRGNEQYF.

V and J are TRBV2 and TRBJ2-1, with 8 nucleotides matching TRBD2. Looked up from germline, CDR1 is SNHLY and CDR2 is FYNNEI. This CDR3 is 16 amino acids long. The ends lost 1 base at V and 8 bases at J; junction bases unmatched: 10. This chain's CDR3 is CASSEGRVAGSDEQFF. CDR3 nucleotide sequence: TGTGCCAGCAGTGAAGGGCGGGTAGCGGGGTCTGATGAGCAGTTCTTC.

V and J are TRBV11-1 and TRBJ1-4; D remains unclear. The V gene lost 1 base and the J gene lost 0 bases, with 6 bases spanning the gap. This CDR3 region has 15 residues. Germline CDR1 reads SGHAT; CDR2 reads FQDESV (reference sequence). The CDR3 DNA reads TGTGCCAGCAGCTTAGGAGATGCAACTAATGAAAAACTGTTTTTT. Translating it yields CASSLGDATNEKLFF.

The rearrangement links TRBV10-3 to TRBJ2-3; possible D gene TRBD2, 6 bases. CDR1 ENHRY and CDR2 SYGVKD come from the germline V gene. V was clipped by 10 bases and J by 2 bases, with 10 bases between them. CDR3 length: 12 residues. The CDR3 DNA reads as TGTGCCACCTCGGGAGTCACAGATACGCAGTATTTT. This encodes CATSGVTDTQYF.

The chain has TRBV28 and TRBJ1-2; 7 positions agree with TRBD1. This CDR3 has 16 amino acids. Germline loops: CDR1 MDHEN, CDR2 SYDVKM. V shed 5 bases, J shed 4 bases, and the junction held 13 bases outside the gene matches. CDR3 in DNA: TGTGCCAGCAGTCTACAGGGGCCTGGGGTTTCCTATGGCTACACCTTC. Encoded protein: CASSLQGPGVSYGYTF.

This chain links TRBV6-5 with TRBJ2-3, with 10 bases matching TRBD2. The CDR3 runs 16 residues. V gave up 0 bases and J gave up 6 bases; unmatched junction bases: 6. Germline V gives CDR1 MNHEY, CDR2 SVGAGI. Written as DNA, the CDR3 is TGTGCCAGCAGTTACTCGCTAGCGGGGGTAGAGGATACGCAGTATTTT. Protein: CASSYSLAGVEDTQYF.

This sequence joins TRBV28 and TRBJ2-1; weak D call: TRBD2 (5 bases). This CDR3 region has 11 residues. Germline CDR1 is MDHEN and CDR2 is SYDVKM. V lost 6 bases, J lost 7 bases, and 7 bases lay in between. CDR3 DNA: TGTGCCAGCAGGGGGAGAAATGAGCAGTTCTTC. Translation gives CASRGRNEQFF.

J is TRBJ2-1 and V is TRBV19; 9 bases are a match to TRBD1. This CDR3 comprises 14 residues. Trimming took 3 bases from V and 4 from J; bases not matched to a gene: 1. Germline V gene lookup returns CDR1 LNHDA and CDR2 SQIVND (reference sequence). CDR3 loop: CASSIGQGYNEQFF. The CDR3 region has the DNA TGTGCCAGTAGTATCGGACAGGGGTACAATGAGCAGTTCTTC.

The chain couples TRBV6-5 to TRBJ2-2; a possible D gene is TRBD1 (6 bases). CDR1 is MNHEY, CDR2 SVGAGI, per germline. This CDR3 comprises 14 residues. The V gene lost 7 bases and the J gene lost 5 bases, with 14 bases spanning the gap. CDR3 sequence: CASTRTQGTGELFF. CDR3 bases: TGTGCCAGCACCCGTACCCAGGGGACCGGGGAGCTGTTTTTT.

The V and J genes are TRBV4-1 and TRBJ2-1, with 10 positions matching TRBD2. The junction had 9 bases not matched to a gene; V was cut back by 5 bases and J by 5 bases. CDR3 length: 16 amino acids. Germline loops: CDR1 MGHRA, CDR2 YSYEKL. The CDR3 sequence is CASSKGSAGGNNEQFF. The CDR3 region has the DNA TGCGCCAGCAGCAAGGGGTCAGCGGGGGGGAACAATGAGCAGTTCTTC.

The chain recombines TRBV10-3 with TRBJ1-1; D unresolved. V was clipped by 4 bases and J by 4 bases, with 4 bases between them. The germline V gene has CDR1 ENHRY and CDR2 SYGVKD. The CDR3 has 11 amino acids. CDR3 coding DNA: TGTGCCATCAGTGGACTCACTGAAGCTTTCTTT. Encoded protein: CAISGLTEAFF.

The chain has TRBV6-5 and TRBJ1-3; unclear D gene. V lost 6 bases and J 3 bases, leaving 15 bases between the germline ends. This CDR3 comprises 15 residues. Looked up from germline, CDR1 is MNHEY and CDR2 is SVGAGI. The CDR3 sequence: CASSHTRASGNTIYF. CDR3 DNA sequence: TGTGCCAGCAGCCACACGAGGGCCAGTGGAAACACCATATATTTT.

The chain uses TRBV7-9 and TRBJ2-5; D ambiguous. The J call may be wrong; the DNA end is better matched by TRBJ2-7. Germline lookup yields CDR1 SEHNR and CDR2 FQNEAQ (reference sequence). The CDR3 totals 12 residues. The CDR3 nucleotides are TGTGCCAGCAGCTTAGAGTCCTACGAGCAGTACTTC. This encodes CASSLESYEQYF.

In this sample, this clone turned up a few times. J is TRBJ1-4 and V is TRBV7-2; 9 bases match TRBD1. With V trimmed by 6 bases and J by 4 bases, 3 bases remained unmatched. CDR3 length: 14 amino acids. Germline V CDR1 and CDR2: SGHTA, FQGNSA. The CDR3 nucleotides read TGTGCCAGCAGAGACAGGGGGTATAATGAAAAACTGTTTTTT. Its protein product is CASRDRGYNEKLFF.

The chain recombines TRBV18 with TRBJ1-5; D is uncertain. CDR3 length: 14 amino acids. CDR1 and CDR2 from the germline V gene are KGHSH and LQKENI. Trimming took off 5 bases at V and 3 bases at J, with 11 bases between the two ends. The CDR3 protein is CASSLTFANQPQHF. The CDR3 DNA follows: TGTGCCAGCTCATTGACATTTGCCAATCAGCCCCAGCATTTT.

The chain employs TRBV7-3 and TRBJ1-4, with 8 bases that match TRBD1. Germline V gene lookup returns CDR1 SGHTA and CDR2 FQGTGA. This CDR3 region has 15 residues. J gave up 8 bases and V 5 bases, and 10 bases lay outside the gene matches. CDR3 in DNA: TGTGCCAGCAGCGCTCGGACAGGGAAGGAGGAAAAACTGTTTTTT. Amino acids: CASSARTGKEEKLFF.

This clone came up once. The V and J genes are TRBV29-1 and TRBJ1-1; D perhaps matches TRBD1 (5 bases). CDR1 and CDR2 (germline): SQVTM, ANQGSEA. CDR3 length equals 12 residues. V shed 2 bases and J shed 4 bases, with 8 bases lying between them. CDR3 sequence (DNA): TGCAGCGTTGAAAAGGGGCCCACTGAAGCTTTCTTT. This gives the protein CSVEKGPTEAFF.

V usage is TRBV5-1 and J usage is TRBJ2-1; maybe TRBD1 (6 bases). Germline assignment: CDR1 SGHRS and CDR2 YFSETQ. The CDR3 contains 17 residues. The V and J ends lost 3 bases and 2 bases respectively, with 18 bases between them. In DNA form, the CDR3 reads TGCGCCAGCAGCTGGAACCGGACAGCCAAAACCTACAATGAGCAGTTCTTC. This sequence encodes CASSWNRTAKTYNEQFF.

The chain employs TRBV2 and TRBJ2-5, with 9 bases fitting TRBD2. The CDR3 is 16 amino acids. V gave up 4 bases and J gave up 4 bases; unmatched junction bases: 10. Germline lookup yields CDR1 SNHLY and CDR2 FYNNEI. CDR3 DNA sequence: TGTGCCAGCAGTGGAGCGGGAGCGGGGGGAAGAGAGACCCAGTACTTC. Translated, it gives CASSGAGAGGRETQYF. The full variable domain, rest sourced from reference TRBV2 and TRBJ2-5, is EPEVTQTPSHQVTQMGQEVILRCVPISNHLYFYWYRQILGQKVEFLVSFYNNEISEKSEIFDDQFSVERPDGSNFTLKIRSTKLEDSAMYFCASSGAGAGGRETQYFGPGTRLLVL.

V gene TRBV6-5 combines with J gene TRBJ1-2, with 8 bases fitting TRBD1. CDR3 length: 15 residues. Germline CDR1 MNHEY, CDR2 SVGAGI. The V gene end was trimmed by 4 bases and the J gene end by 3 bases; junction bases not matched to a gene: 7. CDR3 nucleotide sequence: TGTGCCAGCAGTTCCCCGGGACAGGAGGACTATGGCTACACCTTC. Protein: CASSSPGQEDYGYTF.

The gene calls are TRBV2 and TRBJ1-2; 12 nucleotides line up with TRBD1. Germline V CDR1 and CDR2: SNHLY, FYNNEI. With 2 bases clipped from V and 7 bases from J, the junction kept 8 bases outside the gene matches. The length of the CDR3 is 16 residues. The DNA for the CDR3 is TGTGCCAGCAGTGAATCCCGGGGACAGGGGGCGCTTGGCTACACCTTC. The encoded protein is CASSESRGQGALGYTF.

A single count supports this clone. The chain joins TRBV28 to TRBJ2-4; 8 nucleotides align to TRBD1. The CDR3 contains 13 residues. CDR1 is MDHEN, CDR2 SYDVKM, per germline. V lost 7 bases, J lost 8 bases, and 7 bases stayed unmatched. CDR3 protein: CASNQGALDIQYF. In nucleotides, the CDR3 is TGTGCCAGCAATCAGGGGGCTTTGGACATTCAGTACTTC. The complete variable domain, with remaining parts taken from reference TRBV28 and TRBJ2-4, reads DVKVTQSSRYLVKRTGEKVFLECVQDMDHENMFWYRQDPGLGLRLIYFSYDVKMKEKGDIPEGYSVSREKKERFSLILESASTNQTSMYLCASNQGALDIQYFGAGTRLSVL.

This chain uses TRBV7-9 with TRBJ1-1; D is undetermined. The length of the CDR3 is 12 residues. The germline CDR1 and CDR2 sequences are SEHNR and FQNEAQ (reference sequence). The V end lost 6 bases, the J end lost 1 base, and 6 bases lay between the germline ends. The CDR3 DNA follows: TGTGCCAGCAGTTGGGCGAACACTGAAGCTTTCTTT. It yields the protein CASSWANTEAFF.